This section outlines one T cell receptor beta chain sequence together with its context. Its antigen is not identified. These data are taken from a study of cytomegalovirus exposure and HLA in healthy donors. The primer mix had 60 Vbeta and 13 Jbeta primers. Libraries were prepared by immunoSEQ multiplex PCR; TCRdb keeps only in-frame clonotypes and omits some of them. The repertoire holds around 100,000 clones, approximately 72% seen once, with around 3.5% in the top ten. Study observations and caveats: Some TCR beta chains (around 180 of them) were listed as cytomegalovirus-associated.

The CDR3 is 14 residues long. Germline V gene lookup returns CDR1 SGHAT and CDR2 FQNNGV. Germline trimming cut 4 bases from V and 3 bases from J; bases unmatched to any gene: 3. The V and J genes are TRBV11-2 and TRBJ2-3; TRBD2 aligns across 8 bases. This receptor was taken from a woman in her forties or fifties in good health and CMV-seronegative. The sequenced material came from PBMCs. The CDR3 DNA follows: TGTGCCAGCAGCTCTACTAGCGGTACAGATACGCAGTATTTT. Its translation: CASSSTSGTDTQYF.